A single sample is the source of the 8 T cell receptor beta chains below, sequenced in a study of blood T cell repertoires in COVID-19. Using immunoSEQ multiplex PCR, the repertoire was profiled, and TCRdb retains in-frame clones only, with some absent. The data show over 200,000 clones, roughly four fifths seen once. Input material: PBMCs or T cells enriched from blood (not recorded which). The receptors were gathered from a man between 35 and 55 years old who had recovered from COVID-19.

This rearrangement joins TRBV5-4 to TRBJ1-1, with D unresolved. CDR1 and CDR2 (germline): SGHNT, YYREEE (reference sequence). V lost 1 base, J lost 10 bases, and 17 bases lay in between. There are 14 residues in the CDR3. CDR3: CASSLHEGTLAAFF. As DNA, the CDR3 is TGTGCCAGCAGCTTGCATGAGGGAACTCTGGCAGCTTTCTTT. The variable domain in full, completed from reference TRBV5-4 and TRBJ1-1, reads ETGVTQSPTHLIKTRGQQVTLRCSSQSGHNTVSWYQQALGQGPQFIFQYYREEENGRGNFPPRFSGLQFPNYSSELNVNALELDDSALYLCASSLHEGTLAAFFGQGTRLTVV.

CDR3 region: CSARGDTQYF. The CDR3 bases are TGCAGTGCTAGGGGCGATACGCAGTATTTT. The chain uses TRBV20-1 and TRBJ2-3; D is ambiguous. Germline values: CDR1 DFQATT, CDR2 SNEGSKA (reference sequence). The ends were cut back, 3 bases at V and 6 bases at J, with 4 bases in the middle. The CDR3 has 10 amino acids.

The rearrangement joins TRBV3-1 (or the pseudogene TRBV3-2) to TRBJ1-1; D gene ambiguous. Trimming left V 6 bases short and J 1 base short, with 6 bases between. From germline, CDR1 is LGHDT and CDR2 YNNKEL (reference sequence). The CDR3 contains 12 residues. Written as DNA, the CDR3 is TGTGCCAGCAGTGCGAGGAACACTGAAGCTTTCTTT. Its translation is CASSARNTEAFF.

The chain uses TRBV29-1 and TRBJ2-3, with 8 nucleotides matching TRBD1. Unmatched junction bases numbered 14, after V lost 6 bases and J lost 3 bases. The CDR3 length is 16 residues. From germline, CDR1 is SQVTM and CDR2 ANQGSEA. CDR3 residues: CSVRVLGTGLTDTQYF. CDR3 DNA: TGCAGCGTACGTGTATTGGGGACAGGCCTAACAGATACGCAGTATTTT.

The genes are TRBV6-5 and TRBJ1-6; D not resolved. The CDR3 runs to 16 residues. The germline gives CDR1 MNHEY, CDR2 SVGAGI. The ends were cut back, 0 bases at V and 5 bases at J, with 11 bases in the middle. The CDR3 region has the DNA TGTGCCAGCAGTTACTCGAGCGTCCGCAATAATTCACCCCTCCACTTT. Translated: CASSYSSVRNNSPLHF.

This clone was seen only once. As DNA, the CDR3 is TGTGCCAGCAGCCAAAAGGGACAGGGGGCCGAGCAGTACTTC. Translated: CASSQKGQGAEQYF. The chain recombines TRBV4-2 with TRBJ2-7; 12 bases map to TRBD1. The CDR3 is 14 residues long. Germline CDR1 and CDR2: LGHNA and YNFKEQ. The junction had 2 bases not matched to a gene; V was cut back by 2 bases and J by 6 bases.

The genes are TRBV7-9 and TRBJ2-7, with D perhaps matching TRBD2 (6 bases). CDR3 length: 15 residues. Germline assignment: CDR1 SEHNR and CDR2 FQNEAQ (reference sequence). Trimming pared 5 bases from V and 3 bases from J, leaving 17 bases between. The DNA for the CDR3 is TGTGCCAGCAGCCCTCTTGGAGGGTACAACTACGAGCAGTACTTC. Its translation is CASSPLGGYNYEQYF. The entire variable domain, with the rest obtained from reference TRBV7-9 and TRBJ2-7, is as follows: DTGVSQNPRHKITKRGQNVTFRCDPISEHNRLYWYRQTLGQGPEFLTYFQNEAQLEKSRLLSDRFSAERPKGSFSTLEIQRTEQGDSAMYLCASSPLGGYNYEQYFGPGTRLTVT.

The rearrangement links TRBV18 to TRBJ2-5; TRBD2 matches 15 bases. With 2 bases clipped from V and 4 bases from J, the junction kept 2 bases outside the gene matches. The germline V gene has CDR1 KGHSH and CDR2 LQKENI. The CDR3 covers 16 residues. The CDR3 coding sequence is TGTGCCAGCTCACCAGCGGGACTAGCGGGAGGAGAGACCCAGTACTTC. This gives the protein CASSPAGLAGGETQYF.